Listed below are T cell receptor beta chains from one sample, sequenced in a study of T cell responses to AZD1222 COVID-19 vaccine. Data came from immunoSEQ multiplex PCR; TCRdb stores just in-frame clones and leaves some out. Of 90,000 to 100,000 clones listed, roughly 89% are singletons. The source material was peripheral blood, sampled on day 0 of AZD1222 vaccination. These receptors all stem from an adult in good health. Both conserved end residues are part of each CDR3. D genes are given only for firm matches. A row's size may be missing; if present it is once, few, many or a size class.

abundance	j_gene	d_gene	v_gene	CDR3aa	CDR3nt
.	TRBJ2-7	TRBD1	TRBV6-5	CASSSPRTGINEQYF	TGTGCCAGCAGTTCACCCAGGACAGGGATCAACGAGCAGTACTTC
.	TRBJ2-7	.	TRBV6-2/TRBV6-3	CASSYRDGYEQYF	TGTGCCAGCAGTTACCGGGACGGCTACGAGCAGTACTTC
.	TRBJ2-2	TRBD2	TRBV7-9	CASSLRAGAVTGELFF	TGTGCCAGCAGCTTACGAGCGGGAGCGGTCACCGGGGAGCTGTTTTTT
.	TRBJ2-7	.	TRBV9	CASSPGGSRSYEQYF	TGTGCCAGCAGCCCAGGGGGGAGTCGGTCCTACGAGCAGTACTTC
.	TRBJ1-1	.	TRBV6-5	CASSYSGPPNTEAFF	TGTGCCAGCAGTTACTCCGGCCCCCCGAACACTGAAGCTTTCTTT
.	TRBJ1-4	TRBD1	TRBV4-3	CASSQSGQGRSELFF	TGCGCCAGCAGCCAATCGGGACAGGGAAGATCGGAACTGTTTTTT
.	TRBJ1-2	TRBD1	TRBV10-3	CATQAGQGYGYTF	TGTGCCACCCAGGCGGGACAGGGCTATGGCTACACCTTC
.	TRBJ1-1	.	TRBV29-1	CSVEGQGIRANTEAFF	TGCAGCGTTGAAGGCCAGGGAATCAGGGCGAACACTGAAGCTTTCTTT
once	TRBJ1-5	.	TRBV5-1	CASSLEPVTGHNQPQHF	TGCGCCAGCAGCTTGGAACCAGTGACCGGCCACAATCAGCCCCAGCATTTT
.	TRBJ2-5	.	TRBV29-1	CSVHSGNQETQYF	TGCAGCGTCCACTCCGGGAACCAAGAGACCCAGTACTTC
.	TRBJ1-2	.	TRBV3-1/TRBV3-2	CASSQDTGRRGGYTF	TGTGCCAGCAGCCAAGACACAGGGCGGAGGGGTGGCTACACCTTC
.	TRBJ2-7	TRBD2	TRBV18	CASSPPFGGSTYEQYF	TGTGCCAGCTCACCACCGTTCGGGGGGAGCACCTACGAGCAGTACTTC
.	TRBJ1-2	.	TRBV6-6	CASSPGTRNYGYTF	TGTGCCAGCAGTCCCGGGACGAGAAACTATGGCTACACCTTC
.	TRBJ2-1	TRBD1	TRBV19	CASSIEQGAYNEQFF	TGTGCCAGTAGTATAGAACAGGGGGCCTACAATGAGCAGTTCTTC
.	TRBJ2-7	TRBD2	TRBV7-8	CASSLAGRLAGVGEQYF	TGTGCCAGCAGCTTAGCTGGGCGGCTAGCGGGAGTAGGAGAGCAGTACTTC
.	TRBJ2-7	TRBD2	TRBV6-5	CASTTSGMTYEQYF	TGTGCCAGTACTACTAGCGGGATGACCTACGAGCAGTACTTC
.	TRBJ2-7	.	TRBV3-1/TRBV3-2	CASSQERGWESYEQYF	TGTGCCAGCAGCCAAGAACGGGGATGGGAGTCCTACGAGCAGTACTTC
.	TRBJ1-5	.	TRBV28	CASSLSGINQPQHF	TGTGCCAGCAGTTTATCGGGGATAAATCAGCCCCAGCATTTT
.	TRBJ1-2	TRBD1	TRBV11-1	CASSSRQGDYGYTF	TGTGCCAGCAGCAGCCGACAGGGAGACTATGGCTACACCTTC
.	TRBJ1-1	.	TRBV6-5	CASRDPQIANTEAFF	TGTGCCAGCAGGGACCCACAAATAGCGAACACTGAAGCTTTCTTT
.	TRBJ1-2	.	TRBV6-5	CASSRTGLAYGYTF	TGTGCCAGCAGCCGAACAGGGTTAGCCTATGGCTACACCTTC
.	TRBJ2-5	.	TRBV7-2	CASSSQWGLQETQYF	TGTGCCAGCAGCTCTCAGTGGGGGCTCCAAGAGACCCAGTACTTC
.	TRBJ1-2	.	TRBV7-8	CASSPGQASYGYTF	TGTGCCAGCAGCCCCGGGCAGGCCAGCTATGGCTACACCTTC
.	TRBJ2-1	.	TRBV14	CASTEGWGYNEQFF	TGTGCCAGCACAGAGGGCTGGGGCTACAATGAGCAGTTCTTC
.	TRBJ1-2	.	TRBV28	CASSLRAYGYTF	TGTGCCAGCAGTTTAAGGGCGTATGGCTACACCTTC
once	TRBJ2-5	.	TRBV5-1	CASSLGGTEQTQYF	TGCGCCAGCAGCTTGGGCGGGACTGAACAGACCCAGTACTTC
.	TRBJ1-1	.	TRBV7-9	CASSVGSPEAFF	TGTGCCAGCAGCGTAGGTAGCCCTGAAGCTTTCTTT
.	TRBJ2-7	.	TRBV7-2	CASSLSDQPSYEQYF	TGTGCCAGCAGCTTATCGGATCAGCCGTCCTACGAGCAGTACTTC
.	TRBJ1-6	.	TRBV28	CASSFGLRALHF	TGTGCCAGCAGTTTTGGGCTCAGGGCCCTCCACTTT
few	TRBJ2-3	.	TRBV10-3	CAISDNRGAADTQYF	TGTGCCATCAGTGACAATAGGGGTGCCGCAGATACGCAGTATTTT
few	TRBJ2-1	.	TRBV5-4	CASSLVNPSYNEQFF	TGTGCCAGCAGCTTGGTGAACCCCTCCTACAATGAGCAGTTCTTC
.	TRBJ1-5	TRBD1	TRBV7-2	CASSLGVDRFEQPQHF	TGTGCCAGCAGCTTAGGGGTGGACAGGTTCGAGCAGCCCCAGCATTTT
few	TRBJ1-2	.	TRBV6-5	CASSYSGGQGYTF	TGTGCCAGCAGTTACTCGGGGGGCCAGGGCTACACCTTC
.	TRBJ2-2	.	TRBV4-2	CASSQASGVNTGELFF	TGTGCCAGCAGCCAAGCCTCGGGGGTCAACACCGGGGAGCTGTTTTTT
.	TRBJ2-3	.	TRBV14	CASSQDWVRMDTQYF	TGTGCCAGCAGCCAAGATTGGGTTCGGATGGATACGCAGTATTTT
.	TRBJ2-7	.	TRBV9	CASSVGRGGTYEQYF	TGTGCCAGCAGCGTAGGACGGGGCGGAACCTACGAGCAGTACTTC
few	TRBJ2-5	.	TRBV7-9	CASTVTPEVGETQYF	TGTGCCAGCACGGTCACTCCCGAGGTCGGGGAGACCCAGTACTTC
.	TRBJ2-1	.	TRBV6-6	CASSYPGASWGNEQFF	TGTGCCAGCAGTTACCCGGGGGCTTCGTGGGGCAATGAGCAGTTCTTC
few	TRBJ2-1	TRBD2	TRBV20-1	CSASLPSGRSVPGNEQFF	TGCAGTGCTAGTCTTCCTAGCGGGAGGTCCGTTCCGGGCAATGAGCAGTTCTTC
.	TRBJ2-7	TRBD2	TRBV28	CASSVGGEAYEQYF	TGTGCCAGCAGTGTCGGGGGGGAGGCCTACGAGCAGTACTTC
.	TRBJ2-5	TRBD2	TRBV30	CAWSVSPPGSGGGIKETQYF	TGTGCCTGGAGTGTATCCCCGCCAGGAAGCGGGGGAGGAATAAAAGAGACCCAGTACTTC
.	TRBJ1-2	TRBD1	TRBV18	CASSPGQGTDYGYTF	TGTGCCAGCTCACCAGGACAGGGGACCGACTATGGCTACACCTTC
few	TRBJ2-1	.	TRBV15	CATSRDHGAGYNEQFF	TGTGCCACCAGCAGAGATCATGGGGCTGGCTACAATGAGCAGTTCTTC
.	TRBJ1-2	TRBD1	TRBV18	CASSLQTRGRDNYGYTF	TGTGCCAGCTCACTACAGACCAGGGGGCGAGACAACTATGGCTACACCTTC
.	TRBJ2-1	.	TRBV28	CASSLPGGVNEQFF	TGTGCCAGCAGTTTACCCGGCGGTGTAAATGAGCAGTTCTTC
.	TRBJ1-4	.	TRBV12-5	CASGKLFF	TGTGCTAGTGGAAAACTGTTTTTT
.	TRBJ1-2	TRBD1	TRBV5-1	CASSLGQGAGSGYTF	TGCGCCAGCAGCTTGGGACAGGGGGCAGGGAGTGGCTACACCTTC
.	TRBJ1-6	.	TRBV19	CASSMTAGGVNSPLHF	TGTGCCAGTAGTATGACGGCGGGCGGGGTGAATTCACCCCTCCACTTT
.	TRBJ2-2	.	TRBV7-6	CASSLSWDAGELFF	TGTGCCAGCAGCTTAAGTTGGGATGCCGGGGAGCTGTTTTTT
.	TRBJ1-5	.	TRBV19	CASSVQAPNQPQHF	TGTGCCAGTAGTGTGCAGGCCCCTAATCAGCCCCAGCATTTT
.	TRBJ2-3	TRBD2	TRBV19	CASSMLAGFTDTQYF	TGTGCCAGTAGTATGCTAGCGGGGTTCACAGATACGCAGTATTTT
.	TRBJ1-1	.	TRBV12-3/TRBV12-4	CASSNRRNTEAFF	TGTGCCAGCAGTAACAGGCGGAACACTGAAGCTTTCTTT
.	TRBJ2-7	TRBD1	TRBV9	CASSGDRGEQYF	TGTGCCAGCAGCGGTGACAGGGGTGAGCAGTACTTC
.	TRBJ1-1	.	TRBV5-1	CASSLDAQNTEAFF	TGCGCCAGCAGCTTGGATGCGCAGAACACTGAAGCTTTCTTT
.	TRBJ2-7	TRBD2	TRBV7-2	CASSLDTASGSYEQYF	TGTGCCAGCAGCTTAGACACGGCTAGCGGGAGTTACGAGCAGTACTTC
once	TRBJ1-2	.	TRBV28	CASRQLNYGYTF	TGTGCCAGCAGACAGCTCAACTATGGCTACACCTTC
.	TRBJ1-6	.	TRBV6-2/TRBV6-3	CASSYPRARASPLHF	TGTGCCAGCAGCTATCCTAGGGCGAGGGCTTCACCCCTCCACTTT
.	TRBJ1-3	.	TRBV6-2/TRBV6-3	CASSYYPAGDTIYF	TGTGCCAGCAGTTACTATCCAGCGGGAGACACCATATATTTT